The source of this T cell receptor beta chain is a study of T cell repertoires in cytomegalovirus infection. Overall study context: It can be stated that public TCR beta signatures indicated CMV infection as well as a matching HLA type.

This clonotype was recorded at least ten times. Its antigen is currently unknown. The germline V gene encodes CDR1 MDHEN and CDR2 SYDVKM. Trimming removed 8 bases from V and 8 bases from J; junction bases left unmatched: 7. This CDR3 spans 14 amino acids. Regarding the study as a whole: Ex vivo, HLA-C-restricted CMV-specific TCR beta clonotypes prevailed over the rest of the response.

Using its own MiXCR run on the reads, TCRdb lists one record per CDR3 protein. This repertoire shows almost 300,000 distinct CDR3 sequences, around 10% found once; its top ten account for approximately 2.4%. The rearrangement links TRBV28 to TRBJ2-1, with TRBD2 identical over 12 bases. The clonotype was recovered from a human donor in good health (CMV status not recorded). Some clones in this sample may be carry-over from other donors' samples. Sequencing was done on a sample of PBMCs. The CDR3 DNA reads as TGTGCCAGCGGTCTAGCGGGGGGGTTCGATGAGCAGTTCTTC. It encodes CASGLAGGFDEQFF.